Below are 6 T cell receptor beta chains sequenced from a single sample in a study of human T cells and chemical hapten exposure. From the RACE reads, TCRdb called clonotypes with MiXCR, one entry per CDR3 protein. The sample shows 80,000 to 100,000 distinct CDR3 sequences, 9.6% of them seen only once. Time point described: pre-sensitization, week 0. Treatment: therapeutic diphenylcyclopropenone sensitization with weekly scalp DPC. This specimen was whole blood, taken in connection with sensitization to the hapten diphenylcyclopropenone (DPC). All receptors derive from a woman in her thirties or forties with alopecia areata. Some clones in this sample may be carry-over from other donors' samples.

As to this clonotype: Likely a read error: the CDR3 ends without its conserved phenylalanine or tryptophan. The V and J genes are TRBV24-1 and TRBJ1-2, with 8 nucleotides matching TRBD1. The CDR3 runs to 15 residues. Germline CDR1 KGHDR, CDR2 SFDVKD. The V segment lost 7 bases and the J segment 0 bases; nucleotides outside the gene matches: 6. The DNA for the CDR3 is TGTGCCACCAGATCAGGACAGGGAGCTAACTATGGCTACACCTAC. The encoded protein is CATRSGQGANYGYTY.

Only a few counts were recorded for this clonotype. The chain recombines TRBV27 with TRBJ2-3, with 11 bases lining up with TRBD1. CDR1 and CDR2 (germline): MNHEY, SMNVEV (reference sequence). Germline trimming cut 4 bases from V and 7 bases from J; bases unmatched to any gene: 4. This CDR3 has 14 amino acids. CDR3 bases: TGTGCCAGCAGTTGGGGGACAGGGGGATATACGCAGTATTTT. Translated, it gives CASSWGTGGYTQYF.

Note on this clonotype: A clone one base away is much larger, so this may be a read error. This chain uses TRBV6-2 or TRBV6-3 with TRBJ2-7; D call uncertain. Per germline, CDR1 MNHEY and CDR2 SVGEGT. This CDR3 is built from 12 residues. V shed 6 bases and J shed 1 base, with 7 bases lying between them. This CDR3 reads CASSHGSYEQYF. The CDR3 region has the DNA TGTGCCAGCAGCCACGGGTCCTACGAGCAGTACTTC.

A remark on this clonotype: A junction boundary mismatches the germline segment, possibly from a read error. The chain combines TRBV18 with TRBJ2-7; D is possibly TRBD1 (6 bases). The germline V gene encodes CDR1 KGHSH and CDR2 LQKENI. The CDR3 has 13 residues. The CDR3 loop is CVSSQGSSYEQYF. The CDR3 bases are TGTGTCAGCTCACAGGGATCCTCCTACGAGCAGTACTTC.

This clonotype has at least ten counts. The chain combines TRBV6-6 with TRBJ2-2, with D unclear. CDR1 and CDR2 from the germline V gene are MNHNY and SVGAGI (reference sequence). V was cut by 7 bases and J by 9 bases, with 12 bases left in between. CDR3 length equals 12 residues. Here the CDR3 reads CASKPDDRELFF. CDR3 in DNA: TGTGCCAGCAAACCGGATGACAGGGAGCTGTTTTTT.

This clonotype has more than one count but fewer than ten. It is unclear where the CDR3 begins or ends on the DNA, so no DNA is shown, and the CDR3 is as TCRdb lists it. The V gene is TRBV3-2, the J gene TRBJ2-6. TRBV3-2 is a known pseudogene. The CDR3 spans 17 residues, counting both ends. The CDR3 sequence: CASSQVAGGSGANVLTF.